This TCR beta chain derives from a study of identical twins (dated by TCRdb to 2016 to 2017). Study-wide context: To test whether fetal clonotypes persist, the study used deep sequencing on TCR alpha and beta repertoires from monozygotic twins, unrelated adults of various ages, and cord blood. To rule out contamination, replicate twin experiments were performed at different times with different library preparation protocols.

Libraries were made using 5' RACE. Reads for this sample came from an Illumina HiSeq 2000. Template switching added a universal primer binding site, and the final cDNA carried a unique molecular identifier that allowed TCR cDNA molecules to be counted accurately. First-strand cDNA for TCR alpha and beta chains was synthesized from specific primers in the conserved constant-segment region. To control for contamination, every cDNA library was double barcoded, receiving both a SMART-Mk sample barcode and Illumina barcodes. Two successive PCR steps introduced TruSeq adapter sequences along with Illumina sample barcodes. The TCR alpha and beta cDNA libraries were sequenced on the Illumina HiSeq platform using custom primers. From the authors' description of their analysis: MiGEC processed the raw reads to extract unique molecular identifiers, while MiXCR was used to determine the CDR3 positions. For each individual, recombination models were inferred using an EM algorithm with the repgenHMM and IGoR tools. The tcR package in R was used for shared clonotype analysis, with sharing normalized by the product of cloneset sizes. Out-of-frame nonproductive sequences were analyzed to study raw recombination free of thymic and clonal selection effects. TCRdb ran its own pipeline on the public reads, namely fastp trimming at Q25 and MiXCR clone calling, and kept in-frame beta chains. Rows are combined by CDR3 protein, so each entry shows the most common genes and DNA. The V and J calls were not made by the authors but by TCRdb's processing. The sample has 500,000 to 600,000 distinct CDR3 sequences on record, about 20% of them singletons. Of the sample, around 0.91% is held by the ten largest clones.

Here is what the overall study found, with its caveats: Abundant cord blood beta clonotypes carried fewer insertions; young adult naive repertoires showed a weaker similar trend, while memory repertoires showed none. The excess sharing between twins in beta out-of-frame sequences was weaker because fewer shared sequences reduced the signal-to-noise ratio. Because the same donors could not be followed over many years, conclusions were based on cross-sectional statistical analysis. Compared with coincidental sharing between unrelated individuals, an excess of low generation-probability sequences was observed among out-of-frame TCR alpha sequences shared between twins. Recombination models systematically underestimated out-of-frame TCR alpha sharing in monozygotic twins but agreed with sharing between unrelated individuals. Zero-insertion analyses could be partly confounded by invariant T cells such as MAIT and iNKT, though diverse VJ usage argued against such confounding for most clonotypes.

As to this clonotype: Its antigen remains unidentified. Nothing much larger sits one base from this clone, and base qualities are not available.

Only healthy Caucasian donors were included. Three pairs of female monozygotic twins, all aged roughly 18 to 30 years, made up the twin cohort. CD4+ and CD8+ T cell populations were isolated with positive isolation kits from Invitrogen. Based on the germline V gene, the CDR1 and CDR2 sequences are SGHRS and YFSETQ. Measured from the cysteine to the phenylalanine, the CDR3 is 14 residues long. The only DNA kept is the CDR3, 42 bases in frame from the first base. V is shortened by 2 bases, J by 0 bases, and the region joining them spans 9 bases. In addition, the sample was reused for a study of T cells expressing NK-cell markers. As the second study states: Three sorted T-cell subsets (CD3+CD56+NKG2C+, CD3+CD56+NKG2C- and CD3+CD56-NKG2C+) from 8 or 9 donors had their TCR beta-chain repertoires profiled. Of the eight sequenced donors, seven were found to be HCMV-seropositive and one was found to be HCMV-seronegative. To restrict sorting to alphabetaTCR-expressing T cells, an anti-gammadeltaTCR antibody was added in several experiments. In over 5 donors, the dominant CD3+CD56+NKG2C+ clonotypes were among the top 10 CD8+ clonotypes and accounted for roughly 1.0-7.0% of CD8+ T cells. Those dominant clonotypes were again the most abundant among CD3+CD56-NKG2C+ cells in a few donors, at about 28.3-60.1%. Whether the expanded NKG2C-expressing T cell clones were specific for HCMV antigens was left unclear. The study sequenced eight donors, all healthy volunteers chosen at random: three men and five women. HCMV serostatus was determined by detecting HCMV-specific IgG in serum with a commercial ELISA kit. Reads were demultiplexed and grouped by UMI with MIGEC, and clonotypes were assembled and quantified with MiTCR. Only TCR cDNA sequences supported by at least two reads were kept to exclude erroneous sequences. The tcR package was used for downstream repertoire analysis, and clonotypes were matched across fractions by CDR3 nucleotide sequence plus V segment. VDJmatch was used to annotate antigen specificity against VDJdb, with one amino acid substitution in CDR3 permitted.

The V and J genes are TRBV5-1 and TRBJ2-7; TRBD1 could be the D gene, as 5 bases match. The sample taken for sequencing was CD4+ T cells sorted from blood. The TCR sequence derives from a young woman in good health. The encoded CDR3 is CASSLRQPSYEQYF. The nucleotides are TGCGCCAGCAGCTTAAGACAGCCCTCCTACGAGCAGTACTTC. With the portions outside the CDR3 filled from the reference TRBV5-1 and TRBJ2-7 genes, the complete variable region becomes KAGVTQTPRYLIKTRGQQVTLSCSPISGHRSVSWYQQTPGQGLQFLFEYFSETQRNKGNFPGRFSGRQFSNSRSEMNVSTLELGDSALYLCASSLRQPSYEQYFGPGTRLTVT.